This T cell receptor (beta chain) was retrieved from a study of immune reconstitution after stem cell transplant in scleroderma (dated by TCRdb to about 2017). This clonotype is termed medium-sized (0.01 to 0.1%). Its antigen remains unidentified. No much larger clone exists at a distance of one base, and base qualities are not known. The method behind the library was RT-PCR. TCRdb lists the instrument as Illumina MiSeq. TCRdb trimmed the raw reads at Q25, called clones with MiXCR and kept productive beta chains. Entries that share a CDR3 protein sequence are merged under the most common genes and DNA. This sample is represented by 1,500 to 2,500 distinct CDR3 sequences; 16% of them were singletons. The ten largest make up about 35% of the sample. Measured from the cysteine to the phenylalanine, the CDR3 is 17 residues long. The kept DNA is CDR3 alone, 51 bases in frame from the first base. V lost 3 bases and J lost 6 bases, and the count of bases not matched to a germline gene is 13. The germline V gene encodes CDR1 DFQATT and CDR2 SNEGSKA (reference sequence).

The chain was built from TRBV20-1 and TRBJ2-2; TRBD2 lines up with 10 middle nucleotides. The sample was acquired before or after autologous hematopoietic stem cell transplantation (not recorded which). This TCR came from a female donor with systemic sclerosis. The CDR3 protein sequence reads: CSASPTGSGRAAGELFF. The sequence in DNA is TGCAGTGCTAGTCCAACGGGGAGCGGGAGGGCCGCCGGGGAGCTGTTTTTT.